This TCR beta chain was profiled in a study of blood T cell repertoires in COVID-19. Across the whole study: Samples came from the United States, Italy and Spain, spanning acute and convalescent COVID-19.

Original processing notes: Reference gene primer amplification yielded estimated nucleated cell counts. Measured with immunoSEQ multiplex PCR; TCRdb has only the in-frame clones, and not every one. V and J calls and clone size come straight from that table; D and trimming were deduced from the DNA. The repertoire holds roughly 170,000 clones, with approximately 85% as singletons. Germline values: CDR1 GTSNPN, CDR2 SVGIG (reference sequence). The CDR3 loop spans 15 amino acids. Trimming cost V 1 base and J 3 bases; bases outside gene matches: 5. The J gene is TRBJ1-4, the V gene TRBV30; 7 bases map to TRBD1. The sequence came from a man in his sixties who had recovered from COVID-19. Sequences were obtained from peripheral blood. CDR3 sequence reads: CAWSDPGTANEKLFF. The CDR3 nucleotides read TGTGCCTGGAGTGACCCCGGGACAGCTAATGAAAAACTGTTTTTT.